One and the same sample provided the 7 T cell receptor beta chains below, sequenced in a study of preoperative IRX-2 immunotherapy in early breast cancer. This sample's treatment: preoperative locoregional IRX-2 cytokine immunotherapy. Profiling relied on immunoSEQ multiplex PCR, and the TCRdb table lists in-frame clones only, not all of them. The sample has about 98,000 clones, 75% to 90% seen once. The sequencing used tumor tissue, collected after IRX-2 immunotherapy. Every receptor here comes from a human donor with breast cancer.

This chain joins TRBV19 and TRBJ2-7, with 10 nucleotides matching TRBD2. Germline V gives CDR1 LNHDA, CDR2 SQIVND (reference sequence). CDR3 length: 15 residues. V gave up 5 bases and J gave up 7 bases; unmatched junction bases: 11. The CDR3 DNA follows: TGTGCCAGTAGTGCACTACTAGCGGGGCCCGTGGAGCAGTACTTC. This sequence encodes CASSALLAGPVEQYF.

This chain connects TRBV28 to TRBJ2-5; the D gene could be TRBD1 or TRBD2 (5 bases each). Germline assignment: CDR1 MDHEN and CDR2 SYDVKM. This CDR3 is 13 amino acids long. The V gene lost 10 bases and the J gene lost 2 bases, with 14 bases spanning the gap. In nucleotides, the CDR3 is TGTGCCACTGGGACGGCTGATCAAGAGACCCAGTACTTC. Encoded protein: CATGTADQETQYF.

The chain joins TRBV18 to TRBJ1-1; D remains unclear. V lost 4 bases, J lost 3 bases, and 12 bases lay in between. The CDR3 extends over 14 amino acids. Germline lookup yields CDR1 KGHSH and CDR2 LQKENI. CDR3 residues: CASSHGSMDTEAFF. CDR3 DNA sequence: TGTGCCAGCTCACATGGTTCTATGGACACTGAAGCTTTCTTT.

The chain employs TRBV5-1 and TRBJ2-6; D is unresolved. V shed 4 bases and J shed 0 bases, with 14 bases lying between them. This CDR3 has 17 amino acids. Per the germline V gene, CDR1 is SGHRS and CDR2 is YFSETQ. The CDR3 coding sequence is TGCGCCAGCAGCGAAATTCGGTTCAGCTCTGGGGCCAACGTCCTGACTTTC. Translating it yields CASSEIRFSSGANVLTF. Variable domain in full (rest from reference TRBV5-1 and TRBJ2-6): KAGVTQTPRYLIKTRGQQVTLSCSPISGHRSVSWYQQTPGQGLQFLFEYFSETQRNKGNFPGRFSGRQFSNSRSEMNVSTLELGDSALYLCASSEIRFSSGANVLTFGAGSRLTVL.

The genes are TRBV6-4 and TRBJ1-5, with D possibly TRBD1 on 5 matching bases. The CDR3 length is 13 residues. V was cut by 10 bases and J by 6 bases, with 16 bases left in between. The germline CDR1 and CDR2 sequences are MRHNA and SNTAGT. The CDR3 protein is CAIRAADGQPQHF. The CDR3 DNA reads as TGTGCCATCAGGGCTGCGGACGGTCAGCCCCAGCATTTT.

This clone was recorded once. The rearrangement joins TRBV28 to TRBJ1-2; D may be TRBD1 (5 bases). Per germline, CDR1 MDHEN and CDR2 SYDVKM. The V end lost 5 bases, the J end lost 4 bases, and 20 bases lay between the germline ends. The CDR3 consists of 16 residues. CDR3 coding DNA: TGTGCCAGCAGTACCCTTACCGGGACTCCTGGCTATGGCTACACCTTC. Its protein is CASSTLTGTPGYGYTF.

This chain links TRBV7-1 with TRBJ1-1; D remains unclear. TRBV7-1 is treated as an ORF (open reading frame) with a function not yet certain. The CDR3 length is 13 residues. The V and J ends lost 4 bases and 1 base respectively, with 7 bases between them. The CDR3 reads CASSLVWNTEAFF. The DNA for the CDR3 is TGTGCCAGCAGCTTAGTTTGGAACACTGAAGCTTTCTTT.